This entry is about one TCR beta chain. Its antigen is not known. TCRdb keeps only in-frame clones here, not all; method: immunoSEQ multiplex PCR. The data contain 120,000 to 150,000 clones, about 91% of them singletons. This entry is derived from a study of T cell responses to AZD1222 COVID-19 vaccine. Whole-study findings and limits: There were mostly white British donors and more females than males, and clonal diversity was possibly underestimated. Spike as a whole was targeted by vaccine-associated CD4 TCRs, dominant at 160-218 and 743-854.

This CDR3 region has 11 residues. Trimming cost V 3 bases and J 9 bases, with 6 bases left between them. V is TRBV12-3 or TRBV12-4 and J is TRBJ2-1; D is unresolved. This clonotype was sampled from an adult in good health. The input for sequencing was peripheral blood, taken on day 0 of MenACWY control vaccination. The DNA for the CDR3 is TGTGCCAGCAGTTTCGGTGGTGAGCAGTTCTTC. Protein: CASSFGGEQFF.